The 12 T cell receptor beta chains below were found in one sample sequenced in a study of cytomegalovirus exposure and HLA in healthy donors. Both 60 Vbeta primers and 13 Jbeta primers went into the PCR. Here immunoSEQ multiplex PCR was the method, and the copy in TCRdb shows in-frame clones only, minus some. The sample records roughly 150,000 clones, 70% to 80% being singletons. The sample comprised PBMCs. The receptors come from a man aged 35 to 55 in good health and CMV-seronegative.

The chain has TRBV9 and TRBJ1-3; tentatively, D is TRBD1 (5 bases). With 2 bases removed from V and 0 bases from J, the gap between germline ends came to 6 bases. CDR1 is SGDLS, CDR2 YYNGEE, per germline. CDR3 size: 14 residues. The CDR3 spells CASSVQGSGNTIYF. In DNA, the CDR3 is TGTGCCAGCAGCGTGCAGGGCTCTGGAAACACCATATATTTT.

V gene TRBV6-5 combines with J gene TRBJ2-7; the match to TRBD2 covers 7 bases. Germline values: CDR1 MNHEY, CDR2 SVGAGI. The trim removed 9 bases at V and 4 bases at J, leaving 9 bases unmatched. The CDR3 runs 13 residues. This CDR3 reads CASRGEGQYEQYF. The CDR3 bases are TGTGCCAGTCGAGGGGAGGGCCAATACGAGCAGTACTTC.

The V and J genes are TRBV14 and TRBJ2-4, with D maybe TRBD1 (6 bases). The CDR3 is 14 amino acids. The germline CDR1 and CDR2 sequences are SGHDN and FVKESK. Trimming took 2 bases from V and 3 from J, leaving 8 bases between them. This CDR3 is CASSQIGGKNIQYF. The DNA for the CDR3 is TGTGCCAGCAGCCAAATAGGGGGCAAAAACATTCAGTACTTC.

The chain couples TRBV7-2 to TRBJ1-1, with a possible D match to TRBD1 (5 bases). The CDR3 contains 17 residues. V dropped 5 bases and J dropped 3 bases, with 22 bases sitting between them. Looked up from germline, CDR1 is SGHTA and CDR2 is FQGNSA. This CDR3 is CASSDPERAGEDTEAFF. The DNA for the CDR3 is TGTGCCAGCAGCGACCCGGAGAGGGCGGGGGAAGACACTGAAGCTTTCTTT. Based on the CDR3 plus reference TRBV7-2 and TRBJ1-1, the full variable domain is GAGVSQSPSNKVTEKGKDVELRCDPISGHTALYWYRQSLGQGLEFLIYFQGNSAPDKSGLPSDRFSAERTGGSVSTLTIQRTQQEDSAVYLCASSDPERAGEDTEAFFGQGTRLTVV.

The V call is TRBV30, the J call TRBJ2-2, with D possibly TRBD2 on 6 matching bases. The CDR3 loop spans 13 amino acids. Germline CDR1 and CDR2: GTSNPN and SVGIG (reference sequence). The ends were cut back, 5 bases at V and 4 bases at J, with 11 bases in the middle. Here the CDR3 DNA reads TGTGCCTGGGTCGCGCGGGGCACCGGGGAGCTGTTTTTT. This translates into CAWVARGTGELFF.

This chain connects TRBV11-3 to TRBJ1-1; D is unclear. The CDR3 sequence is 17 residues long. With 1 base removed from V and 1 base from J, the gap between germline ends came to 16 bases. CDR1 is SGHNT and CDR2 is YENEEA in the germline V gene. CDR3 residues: CASSLGTGNPANTEAFF. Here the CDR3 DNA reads TGTGCCAGCAGCTTAGGTACGGGGAATCCGGCGAACACTGAAGCTTTCTTT. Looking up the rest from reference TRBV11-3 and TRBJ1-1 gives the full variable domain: EAGVVQSPRYKIIEKKQPVAFWCNPISGHNTLYWYLQNLGQGPELLIRYENEEAVDDSQLPKDRFSAERLKGVDSTLKIQPAELGDSAVYLCASSLGTGNPANTEAFFGQGTRLTVV.

The CDR3 loop is CSVGTGSNQPQHF. CDR3 nucleotides: TGCAGCGTTGGGACAGGGTCTAATCAGCCCCAGCATTTT. The chain carries TRBV29-1 and TRBJ1-5; 8 bases match TRBD1. This CDR3 has 13 amino acids. The V and J ends lost 4 bases and 4 bases, in that order; junction bases with no gene match: 3. Germline V gives CDR1 SQVTM, CDR2 ANQGSEA.

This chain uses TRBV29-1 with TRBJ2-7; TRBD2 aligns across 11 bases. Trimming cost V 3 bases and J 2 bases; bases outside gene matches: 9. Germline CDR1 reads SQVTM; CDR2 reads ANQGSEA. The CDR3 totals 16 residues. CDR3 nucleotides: TGCAGCGTTGATGGACTAGCGGGCGCCGGGCCCTACGAGCAGTACTTC. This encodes CSVDGLAGAGPYEQYF.

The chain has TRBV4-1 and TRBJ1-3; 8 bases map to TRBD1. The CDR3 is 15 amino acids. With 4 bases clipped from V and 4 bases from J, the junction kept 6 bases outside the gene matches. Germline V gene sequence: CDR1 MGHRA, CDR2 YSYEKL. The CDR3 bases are TGCGCCAGCAGCCGGACAACAGGGGGAGGAAACACCATATATTTT. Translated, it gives CASSRTTGGGNTIYF.

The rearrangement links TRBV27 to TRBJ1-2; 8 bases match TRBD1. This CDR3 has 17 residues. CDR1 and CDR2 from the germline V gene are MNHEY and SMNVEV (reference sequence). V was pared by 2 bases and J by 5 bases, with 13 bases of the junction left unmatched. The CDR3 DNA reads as TGTGCCAGCAGTTTAAGCCCAGGGACAGGTTTCGCTTATGGCTACACCTTC. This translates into CASSLSPGTGFAYGYTF.

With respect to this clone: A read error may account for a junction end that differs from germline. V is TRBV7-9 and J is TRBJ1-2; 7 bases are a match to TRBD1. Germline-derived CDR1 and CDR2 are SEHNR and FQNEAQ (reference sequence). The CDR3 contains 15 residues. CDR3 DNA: TGTTCCAGCAGGGGTTCGACAGGGTTTGACTATGGCTACACCTTC. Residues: CSSRGSTGFDYGYTF.

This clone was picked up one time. CDR3 loop: CASSVDLYNEQFF. In nucleotides, the CDR3 is TGTGCCAGCAGCGTAGACTTATACAATGAGCAGTTCTTC. The V and J genes are TRBV9 and TRBJ2-1; D gene uncertain. Trimming removed 0 bases at V and 4 bases at J, with 5 bases between. The V gene's germline CDR1 is SGDLS and CDR2 YYNGEE. The CDR3 contains 13 residues.